This record looks at one T cell receptor beta chain sequence and its context. Only one count was recorded for this clone. The target of this receptor is not known. Base quality data are lacking; no much larger clone is found one base away. This entry is derived from a study of T cells in tumors after PD-1 blockade (dated by TCRdb to the late 2010s). Regarding the research as a whole: Exclusion criteria were prior checkpoint blockade, use of systemic immunosuppressants, or recent radiotherapy or other anti-cancer therapy within 4 weeks. Patients were treated with either pembrolizumab 200 mg every 3 weeks or cemiplimab 350 mg every 2 weeks. Some patients also continued taking vismodegib 150 mg daily during anti-PD-1 treatment. An average of approximately 27,000 TCR templates (range about 500-99,264) and roughly 6,000 unique clonotypes was obtained for tumor samples, roughly 20-fold deeper than single-cell TCR sequencing. Using site-matched tumors from BCC or SCC patients sampled before and after anti-PD-1 therapy, the study carried out paired single-cell RNA and TCR sequencing. RECIST version 1.1 was used to evaluate clinical response. Here is what the overall study found, with its caveats: About 41% of tumor TCR clonotypes were found in blood, and some novel exhausted tumor clones appeared in pre-treatment blood, suggesting peripheral recruitment. The source of novel T cell clones was not identified and could include lymphoid organs or rare unexpanded clones within the tumor or its periphery. Clonal replacement was seen only when comparing pre- and post-treatment samples and not when comparing two pre-treatment samples, which argues against artifacts from biopsy timing or location. Exhausted CD8+ clones expanded after therapy were mostly novel clonotypes undetected pre-treatment, suggesting clonal replacement rather than reinvigoration of pre-existing clones.

The sample's time point label, decoded: before anti-PD-1 therapy. Site-matched tumor biopsies were taken from the same primary tumor before and after PD-1 blockade. For bulk TCRbeta sequencing, genomic DNA was extracted from tumor biopsies or peripheral blood, and input amounts ranged from roughly 550 ng to 6,004 ng. Bulk TCRbeta sequencing was performed on remaining biopsy material to increase sensitivity for rare clonotypes compared with single-cell TCR sequencing. All patients had histologically proven advanced or metastatic basal or squamous cell carcinoma and were poor candidates for surgical resection. Of the ten or so patients in the basal cell carcinoma cohort, several underwent bulk tumor TCR sequencing. Fresh biopsies were taken from the primary tumor site, and part of the biopsy material was kept in RNAlater for exome and bulk TCR sequencing. The immunoSEQ platform was used for deep TCRbeta sequencing. Regarding the original processing steps: Only productive rearrangements were exported from the immunoSEQ Analyzer for downstream analysis. A two-sided binomial test with a Bonferroni-corrected P below 0.01 was used to call clones that significantly expanded or contracted between timepoints. Bulk TCRbeta clonotypes were assigned T cell phenotypes by matching to single-cell RNA+TCR-seq clones sharing the same TCRbeta sequence. Clone enrichment in tumor was computed as tumor frequency divided by PBMC frequency from bulk TCR sequencing. TCRs were grouped by GLIPH into specificity groups, defined as clusters of distinct TCRs likely recognizing common antigens via shared CDR3 motifs. Not all clones reach the TCRdb copy of this immuneACCESS table, which keeps in-frame sequences only. Checked studies attribute under half of the gap to unresolved V genes and leave the rest unexplained. The DNA was the basis for D and trimming; V, J and clone size are from that table. This sample comprises some 4,500 clones, around 70% of them detected only once. 10% to 15% of the sample rests with the top ten.

V is clipped by 4 bases and J by 3 bases, and the sequence between their germline boundaries is 10 bases long. CDR1 SNHLY and CDR2 FYNNEI are derived from the germline V gene. Measured from the cysteine to the phenylalanine, the CDR3 is 13 residues long. CDR3 DNA only is kept here, 39 bases in frame from base 1. The sequences come from tumor tissue, collected before anti-PD-1 treatment. This TCR came from a human donor with basal cell carcinoma. The chain is encoded by TRBV2 joined to TRBJ2-7; confidence is insufficient to name the D gene. The nucleotide sequence reads TGTGCCAGCAGTGTTGGGCCTAACTACGAGCAGTACTTC. It encodes CASSVGPNYEQYF.